Listed below are T cell receptor beta chains from one sample, sequenced in a study of T-cell reconstitution after alpha-beta-depleted transplantation in children. MiXCR was run by TCRdb on the PCR reads, yielding one entry per CDR3 protein. The sample yields hundreds of thousands of distinct CDR3 sequences, approximately 14% seen once. The material was PBMCs, obtained before TCRalphabeta/CD19-depleted stem cell transplant. The receptor source for this set is a girl aged 2 to 9 with congenital amegakaryocytic thrombocytopenia, due to receive a stem cell transplant. Each CDR3 is given with its conserved first and last residue.

v_gene: TRBV11-2
j_gene: TRBJ2-1
CDR3aa: CASSPVAGGWFDEQFF

v_gene: TRBV5-6
j_gene: TRBJ2-7
CDR3aa: CASSASQGTYEQYF

v_gene: TRBV12-3/TRBV12-4
j_gene: TRBJ2-2
CDR3aa: CASSRDRANTGELFF

v_gene: TRBV7-2
j_gene: TRBJ2-5
CDR3aa: CASSVAGTAQETQYF

v_gene: TRBV7-8
j_gene: TRBJ2-7
CDR3aa: CASSQQGLAYEQYF

v_gene: TRBV12-3/TRBV12-4
j_gene: TRBJ2-4
CDR3aa: CASSLGSSGGNIQYF

v_gene: TRBV11-1
j_gene: TRBJ2-7
CDR3aa: CASSLASTSAARTPYEQYF

v_gene: TRBV29-1
j_gene: TRBJ2-1
CDR3aa: CSVYGLAGVFDEQFF

v_gene: TRBV5-5
j_gene: TRBJ2-1
CDR3aa: CASTFSRNEQFF

v_gene: TRBV27
j_gene: TRBJ2-2
CDR3aa: CASSFNRHTGELFF

v_gene: TRBV28
j_gene: TRBJ1-2
CDR3aa: CASVDPGDIYGYTF

v_gene: TRBV11-2
j_gene: TRBJ1-2
CDR3aa: CASSFDRGNYGYTF

v_gene: TRBV20-1
j_gene: TRBJ1-4
CDR3aa: CSAISSGGDEKLFF

v_gene: TRBV20-1
j_gene: TRBJ1-2
CDR3aa: CSARVPGQSTPYGYTF

v_gene: TRBV12-3/TRBV12-4
j_gene: TRBJ1-6
CDR3aa: CASSLDRGNTALHF

v_gene: TRBV14
j_gene: TRBJ2-1
CDR3aa: CASSQIGAGVRNEQFF